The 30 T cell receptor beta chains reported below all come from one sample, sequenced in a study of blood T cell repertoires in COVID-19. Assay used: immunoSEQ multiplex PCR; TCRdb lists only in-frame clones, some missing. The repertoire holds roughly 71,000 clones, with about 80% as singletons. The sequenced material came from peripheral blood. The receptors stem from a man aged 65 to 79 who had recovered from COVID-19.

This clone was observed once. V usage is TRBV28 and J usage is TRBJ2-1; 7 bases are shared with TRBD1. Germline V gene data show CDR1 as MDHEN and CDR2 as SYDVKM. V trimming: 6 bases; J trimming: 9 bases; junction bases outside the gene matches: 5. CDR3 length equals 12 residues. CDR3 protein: CASRPTGSEQFF. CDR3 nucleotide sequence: TGTGCCAGCAGACCGACAGGGAGTGAGCAGTTCTTC.

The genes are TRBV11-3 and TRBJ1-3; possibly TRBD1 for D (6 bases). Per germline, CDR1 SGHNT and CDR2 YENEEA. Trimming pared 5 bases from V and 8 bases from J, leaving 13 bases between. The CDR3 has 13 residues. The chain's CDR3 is CASSPYREHTIYF. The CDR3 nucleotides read TGTGCCAGCAGCCCTTACAGGGAACACACCATATATTTT.

The CDR3, as DNA: TGTGCCAGCAGCACTCATCAGGGGGCCTATGGCTACACCTTC. Encoded protein: CASSTHQGAYGYTF. The V call is TRBV28, the J call TRBJ1-2; 8 nucleotides agree with TRBD1. Germline CDR1 reads MDHEN; CDR2 reads SYDVKM. This CDR3 is 14 amino acids long. V lost 6 bases, J lost 4 bases, and 7 bases stayed unmatched.

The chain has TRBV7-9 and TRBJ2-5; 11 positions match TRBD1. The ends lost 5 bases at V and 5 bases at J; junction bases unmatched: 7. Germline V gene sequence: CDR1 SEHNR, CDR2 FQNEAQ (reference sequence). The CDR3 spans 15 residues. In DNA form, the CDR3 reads TGTGCCAGCAGCGATCGGACAGGGGGCGGGGAGACCCAGTACTTC. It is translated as CASSDRTGGGETQYF.

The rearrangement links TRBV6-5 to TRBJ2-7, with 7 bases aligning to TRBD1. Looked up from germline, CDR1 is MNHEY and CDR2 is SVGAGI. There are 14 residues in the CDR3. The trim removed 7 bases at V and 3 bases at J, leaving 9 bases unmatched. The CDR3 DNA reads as TGTGCCAGCAAAATGGGACAGAACCTCTACGAGCAGTACTTC. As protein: CASKMGQNLYEQYF.

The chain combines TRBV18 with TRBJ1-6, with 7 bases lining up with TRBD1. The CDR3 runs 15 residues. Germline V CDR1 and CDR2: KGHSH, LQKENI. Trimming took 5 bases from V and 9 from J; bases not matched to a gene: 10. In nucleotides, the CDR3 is TGTGCCAGCTCATTTAGACAGGGACCCACTTCACCCCTCCACTTT. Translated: CASSFRQGPTSPLHF.

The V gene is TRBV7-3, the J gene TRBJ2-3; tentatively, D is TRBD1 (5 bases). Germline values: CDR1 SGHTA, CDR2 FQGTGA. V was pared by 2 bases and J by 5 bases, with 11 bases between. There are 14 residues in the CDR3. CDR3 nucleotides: TGTGCCAGCAGCTTACAGGGTGGTGGAGATACGCAGTATTTT. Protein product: CASSLQGGGDTQYF.

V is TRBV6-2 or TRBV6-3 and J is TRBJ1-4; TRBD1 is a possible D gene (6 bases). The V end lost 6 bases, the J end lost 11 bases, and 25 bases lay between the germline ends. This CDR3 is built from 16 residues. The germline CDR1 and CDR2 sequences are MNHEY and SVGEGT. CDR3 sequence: CASSPTMDSVMMKLFF. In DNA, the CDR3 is TGTGCCAGCAGCCCTACTATGGACAGCGTAATGATGAAACTGTTTTTT.

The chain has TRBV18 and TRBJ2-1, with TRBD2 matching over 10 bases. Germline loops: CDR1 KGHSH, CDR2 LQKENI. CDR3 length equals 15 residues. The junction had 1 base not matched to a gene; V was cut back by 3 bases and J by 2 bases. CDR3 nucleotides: TGTGCCAGCTCACCTACTAGCGGGGCCTACAATGAGCAGTTCTTC. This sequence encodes CASSPTSGAYNEQFF.

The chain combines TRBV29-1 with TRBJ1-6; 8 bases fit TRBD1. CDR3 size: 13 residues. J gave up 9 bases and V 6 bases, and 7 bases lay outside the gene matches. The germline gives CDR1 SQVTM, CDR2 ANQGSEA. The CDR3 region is CSVQQGGGSPLHF. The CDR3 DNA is TGCAGCGTCCAACAGGGGGGAGGTTCACCCCTCCACTTT.

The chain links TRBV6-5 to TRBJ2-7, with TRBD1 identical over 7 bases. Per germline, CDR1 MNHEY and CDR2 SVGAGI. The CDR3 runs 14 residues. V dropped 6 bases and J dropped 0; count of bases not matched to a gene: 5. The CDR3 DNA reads TGTGCCAGCAGAACAGGGGAGAGCTCCTACGAGCAGTACTTC. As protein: CASRTGESSYEQYF.

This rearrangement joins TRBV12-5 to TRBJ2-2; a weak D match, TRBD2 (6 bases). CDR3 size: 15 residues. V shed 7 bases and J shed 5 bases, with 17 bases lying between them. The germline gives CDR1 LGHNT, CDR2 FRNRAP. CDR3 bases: TGTGCTAGTGTAAAGGCGGCTAGCGCGACCGGGGAGCTGTTTTTT. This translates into CASVKAASATGELFF.

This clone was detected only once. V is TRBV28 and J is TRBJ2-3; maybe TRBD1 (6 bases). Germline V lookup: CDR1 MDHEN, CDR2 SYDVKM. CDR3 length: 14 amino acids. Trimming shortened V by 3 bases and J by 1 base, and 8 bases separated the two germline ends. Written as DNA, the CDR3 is TGTGCCAGCAGTTTCGCAGGGGGCACAGATACGCAGTATTTT. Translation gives CASSFAGGTDTQYF.

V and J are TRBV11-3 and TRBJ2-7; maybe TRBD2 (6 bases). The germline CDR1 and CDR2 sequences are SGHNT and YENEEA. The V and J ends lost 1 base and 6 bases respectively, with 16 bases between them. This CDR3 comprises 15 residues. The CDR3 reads CASSLGGEATTEQYF. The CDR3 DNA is TGTGCCAGCAGCTTAGGGGGGGAGGCTACCACCGAGCAGTACTTC.

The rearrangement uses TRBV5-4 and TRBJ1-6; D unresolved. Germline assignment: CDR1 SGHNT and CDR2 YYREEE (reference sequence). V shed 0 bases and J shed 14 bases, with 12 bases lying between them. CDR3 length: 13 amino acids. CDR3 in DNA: TGTGCCAGCAGCTTGGTGGCCGGCGGGTCCCTCCACTTT. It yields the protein CASSLVAGGSLHF. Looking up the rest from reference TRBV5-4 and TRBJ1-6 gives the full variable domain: ETGVTQSPTHLIKTRGQQVTLRCSSQSGHNTVSWYQQALGQGPQFIFQYYREEENGRGNFPPRFSGLQFPNYSSELNVNALELDDSALYLCASSLVAGGSLHFGNGTRLTVT.

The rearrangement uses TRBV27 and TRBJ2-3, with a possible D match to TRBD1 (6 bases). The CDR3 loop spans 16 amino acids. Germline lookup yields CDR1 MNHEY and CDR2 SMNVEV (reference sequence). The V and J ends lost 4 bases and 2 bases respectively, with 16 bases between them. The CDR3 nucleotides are TGTGCCAGCAGTTACAAGGTGGGGGCTCCCACAGATACGCAGTATTTT. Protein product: CASSYKVGAPTDTQYF.

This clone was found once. The CDR3 DNA reads TGTGCCACCGCCCGGAGGACAGTGCTAAATCAGCCCCAGCATTTT. Encoded protein: CATARRTVLNQPQHF. J is TRBJ1-5 and V is TRBV28; the D gene is possibly TRBD1 (6 bases). V lost 10 bases, J lost 4 bases, and 20 bases lay in between. The germline gives CDR1 MDHEN, CDR2 SYDVKM. This CDR3 spans 15 amino acids.

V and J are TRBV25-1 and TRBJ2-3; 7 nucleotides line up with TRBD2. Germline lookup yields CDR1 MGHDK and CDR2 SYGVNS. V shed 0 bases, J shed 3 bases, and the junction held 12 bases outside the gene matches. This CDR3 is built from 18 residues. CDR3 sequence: CASSEYSGQRGLTDTQYF. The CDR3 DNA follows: TGTGCCAGCAGTGAATATTCCGGGCAGCGGGGACTGACAGATACGCAGTATTTT.

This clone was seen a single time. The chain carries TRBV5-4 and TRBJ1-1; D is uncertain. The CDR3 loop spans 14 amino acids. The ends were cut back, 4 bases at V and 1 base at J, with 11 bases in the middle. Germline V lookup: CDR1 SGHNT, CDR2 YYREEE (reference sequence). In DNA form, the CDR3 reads TGTGCCAGCAGCAGGGCCGGAGGGAACACTGAAGCTTTCTTT. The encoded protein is CASSRAGGNTEAFF.

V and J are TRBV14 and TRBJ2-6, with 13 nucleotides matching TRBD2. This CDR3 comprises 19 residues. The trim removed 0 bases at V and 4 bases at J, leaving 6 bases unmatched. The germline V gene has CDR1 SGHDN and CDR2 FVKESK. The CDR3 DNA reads TGTGCCAGCAGCCAAGATCGTGGACTAGCGGGAGTCGGGGCCAACGTCCTGACTTTC. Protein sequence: CASSQDRGLAGVGANVLTF.

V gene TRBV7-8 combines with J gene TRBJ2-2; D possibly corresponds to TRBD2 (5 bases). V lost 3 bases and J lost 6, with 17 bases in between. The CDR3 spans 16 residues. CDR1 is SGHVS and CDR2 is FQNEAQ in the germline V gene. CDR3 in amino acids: CASSLTNLRGAGELFF. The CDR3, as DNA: TGTGCCAGCAGCTTGACTAACCTCCGAGGAGCCGGGGAGCTGTTTTTT. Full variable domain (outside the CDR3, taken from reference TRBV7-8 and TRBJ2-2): GAGVSQSPRYKVAKRGQDVALRCDPISGHVSLFWYQQALGQGPEFLTYFQNEAQLDKSGLPSDRFFAERPEGSVSTLKIQRTQQEDSAVYLCASSLTNLRGAGELFFGEGSRLTVL.

The CDR3 is CATSGKGVNQPQHF. The CDR3 region has the DNA TGTGCCACCAGTGGAAAGGGGGTCAATCAGCCCCAGCATTTT. The chain links TRBV24-1 to TRBJ1-5; weak D call: TRBD1 (6 bases). CDR3 length equals 14 residues. From germline, CDR1 is KGHDR and CDR2 SFDVKD. V lost 5 bases, J lost 3 bases, and 10 bases lay in between.

In DNA, the CDR3 is TGCAGTGTACAGAGAGTAGGTGAGCAGTTCTTC. It specifies CSVQRVGEQFF. J is TRBJ2-1 and V is TRBV20-1, with D unresolved. The germline gives CDR1 DFQATT, CDR2 SNEGSKA (reference sequence). Deletions cut 7 bases from V and 9 bases from J, with 13 bases between. The CDR3 runs to 11 residues.

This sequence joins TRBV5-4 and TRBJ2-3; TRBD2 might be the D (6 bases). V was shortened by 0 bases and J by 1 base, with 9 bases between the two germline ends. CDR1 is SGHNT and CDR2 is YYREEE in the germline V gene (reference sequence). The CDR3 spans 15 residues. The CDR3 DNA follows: TGTGCCAGCAGCTTGGGGGAGGAGGGCACAGATACGCAGTATTTT. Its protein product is CASSLGEEGTDTQYF.

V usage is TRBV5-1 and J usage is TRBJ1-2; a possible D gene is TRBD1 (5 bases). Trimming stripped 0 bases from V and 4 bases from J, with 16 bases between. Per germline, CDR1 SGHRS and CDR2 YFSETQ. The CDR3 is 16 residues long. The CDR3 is CASSLVGAAGGYGYTF. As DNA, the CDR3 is TGCGCCAGCAGCTTGGTAGGGGCGGCGGGGGGCTATGGCTACACCTTC.

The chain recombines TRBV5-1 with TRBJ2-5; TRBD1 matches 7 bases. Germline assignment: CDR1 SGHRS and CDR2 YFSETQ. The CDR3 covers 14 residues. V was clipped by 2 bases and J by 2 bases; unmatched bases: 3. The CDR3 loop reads CASSLDRAQETQYF. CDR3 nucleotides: TGCGCCAGCAGCTTAGACAGGGCTCAAGAGACCCAGTACTTC.

This CDR3 reads CASSSSVTSYNEQFF. The CDR3 region has the DNA TGTGCCAGCAGCTCTAGCGTTACCTCCTACAATGAGCAGTTCTTC. The chain uses TRBV3-1 (or the pseudogene TRBV3-2) and TRBJ2-1, with D possibly matching TRBD2 (6 bases). V was trimmed by 5 bases and J by 0 bases, leaving 11 bases between them. There are 15 residues in the CDR3. CDR1 and CDR2 (germline): LGHDT, YNNKEL (reference sequence).

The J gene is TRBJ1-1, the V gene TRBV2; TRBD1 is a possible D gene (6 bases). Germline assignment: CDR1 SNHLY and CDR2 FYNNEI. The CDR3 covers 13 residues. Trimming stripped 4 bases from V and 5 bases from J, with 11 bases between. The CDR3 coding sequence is TGTGCCAGCAGTGGACTACAGGGAACTGAAGCTTTCTTT. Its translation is CASSGLQGTEAFF. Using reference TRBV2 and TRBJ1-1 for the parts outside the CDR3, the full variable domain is EPEVTQTPSHQVTQMGQEVILRCVPISNHLYFYWYRQILGQKVEFLVSFYNNEISEKSEIFDDQFSVERPDGSNFTLKIRSTKLEDSAMYFCASSGLQGTEAFFGQGTRLTVV.

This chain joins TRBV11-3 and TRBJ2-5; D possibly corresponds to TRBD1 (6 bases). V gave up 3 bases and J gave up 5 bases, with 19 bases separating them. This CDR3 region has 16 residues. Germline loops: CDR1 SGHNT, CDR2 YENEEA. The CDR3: CASSFWSGQFFETQYF. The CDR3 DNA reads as TGTGCCAGCAGCTTCTGGAGTGGACAGTTTTTCGAGACCCAGTACTTC. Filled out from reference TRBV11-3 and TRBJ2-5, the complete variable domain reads EAGVVQSPRYKIIEKKQPVAFWCNPISGHNTLYWYLQNLGQGPELLIRYENEEAVDDSQLPKDRFSAERLKGVDSTLKIQPAELGDSAVYLCASSFWSGQFFETQYFGPGTRLLVL.

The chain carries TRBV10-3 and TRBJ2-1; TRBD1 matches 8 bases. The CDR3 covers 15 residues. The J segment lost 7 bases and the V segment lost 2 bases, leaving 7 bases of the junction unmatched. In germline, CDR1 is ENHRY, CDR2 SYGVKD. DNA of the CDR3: TGTGCCATCAGTGAGGTACAGGGGGTAGGGAATGAGCAGTTCTTC. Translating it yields CAISEVQGVGNEQFF.